This is a list of T cell receptor beta chains from one sample in a study of shared clonotypes between healthy human individuals. Sequenced by immunoSEQ multiplex PCR; TCRdb stores in-frame clones only, minus some. This sample has 1 million to 1.2 million clones, with roughly 80% found just once. Material: memory CD4+ T cells from PBMCs. The receptor source for this set is a man in his late teens or twenties in good health. Some clones in this sample may be carry-over from other donors' samples. CDR3s include the opening cysteine and the closing phenylalanine or tryptophan. The D gene is left open where the match is weak. The size entry is marked missing in some rows and otherwise reads once, few, many or a size class.

cdr3_aa,cdr3_nt,d_call,j_call,clone_size,v_call
CASSGQGLYEQYF,TGTGCCAGTAGTGGACAGGGATTGTACGAGCAGTACTTC,TRBD1,TRBJ2-7,.,TRBV19
CASSFASGSSYNEQFF,TGTGCCAGCAGCTTCGCCAGCGGGAGCTCCTACAATGAGCAGTTCTTC,TRBD2,TRBJ2-1,.,TRBV7-2
CASSAGTSGYEQYF,TGTGCCAGCAGCGCCGGGACTAGCGGCTACGAGCAGTACTTC,TRBD2,TRBJ2-7,few,TRBV11-1
CASSPPGWTDGNTIYF,TGTGCCAGCAGTCCACCTGGCTGGACGGACGGAAACACCATATATTTT,.,TRBJ1-3,.,TRBV28
CATINTGTYGYTF,TGTGCCACTATCAATACAGGGACCTATGGCTACACCTTC,.,TRBJ1-2,.,TRBV28
CASSSLGEANYGYTF,TGTGCCAGTAGCTCACTGGGGGAAGCTAACTATGGCTACACCTTC,.,TRBJ1-2,.,TRBV19
CASSDNPDRGKYNEQFF,TGTGCCAGCAGTGACAACCCGGACAGGGGAAAGTACAATGAGCAGTTCTTC,TRBD1,TRBJ2-1,.,TRBV9
CASSLNLAGGADTQYF,TGTGCCAGCAGCTTAAATCTAGCAGGGGGGGCAGATACGCAGTATTTT,.,TRBJ2-3,.,TRBV7-3
CASSPEIYSNQPQHF,TGTGCCAGCTCACCAGAAATATATAGCAATCAGCCCCAGCATTTT,.,TRBJ1-5,.,TRBV18
CASTTGPPGNEQFF,TGTGCCAGTACGACCGGGCCCCCTGGGAATGAGCAGTTCTTC,.,TRBJ2-1,.,TRBV19
CASSELAGARAKNIQYF,TGTGCCAGCAGCGAACTAGCGGGAGCTCGGGCCAAAAACATTCAGTACTTC,TRBD2,TRBJ2-4,.,TRBV28
CASSLGILAGADTQYF,TGCGCCAGCAGCTTGGGGATACTAGCGGGGGCGGATACGCAGTATTTT,TRBD2,TRBJ2-3,.,TRBV5-1
CASSPAGTTSNQPQHF,TGTGCCAGCAGCCCCGCCGGGACAACCAGCAATCAGCCCCAGCATTTT,.,TRBJ1-5,.,TRBV7-2
CASSEGAAYTF,TGTGCCAGCAGTGAAGGGGCGGCCTACACCTTC,.,TRBJ1-2,.,TRBV6-4
CANTSGRAGHEQFF,TGTGCCAACACTAGCGGGAGGGCCGGCCATGAGCAGTTCTTC,TRBD2,TRBJ2-1,.,TRBV9
CASSDSHGGPGKAFF,TGTGCCAGCAGTGACTCCCACGGGGGACCCGGTAAAGCTTTCTTT,.,TRBJ1-1,.,TRBV6-4
CASSDWRAGTDTQYF,TGTGCCAGCAGTGACTGGAGGGCGGGAACAGATACGCAGTATTTT,.,TRBJ2-3,few,TRBV2
CASSQGAGGDQPLHF,TGCGCCAGCAGCCAAGGTGCGGGGGGCGACCAACCCCTCCACTTT,.,TRBJ1-6,.,TRBV4-3
CASSPGTANEKLFF,TGTGCCAGCAGCCCGGGGACGGCGAATGAAAAACTGTTTTTT,.,TRBJ1-4,.,TRBV5-4
CSAETGLSTGELFF,TGCAGCGCCGAAACAGGGCTGAGCACCGGGGAGCTGTTTTTT,.,TRBJ2-2,.,TRBV29-1
CSVGWGNNSPLHF,TGCAGCGTTGGGTGGGGTAATAATTCACCCCTCCACTTT,.,TRBJ1-6,once,TRBV29-1
CASSLVDTQYF,TGTGCCAGCAGCTTGGTAGATACGCAGTATTTT,.,TRBJ2-3,.,TRBV5-8
CASSRHSGTTYEQYF,TGTGCCAGCAGCAGGCATAGCGGTACTACCTACGAGCAGTACTTC,.,TRBJ2-7,once,TRBV5-4
CASSLALYGYTF,TGTGCCAGCAGTTTAGCTCTCTATGGCTACACCTTC,.,TRBJ1-2,.,TRBV28
CAISVASGARQETQYF,TGTGCCATCAGTGTTGCTAGCGGAGCCCGCCAAGAGACCCAGTACTTC,TRBD2,TRBJ2-5,.,TRBV10-3
CASSPRGSEAFF,TGTGCCAGCAGCCCGAGGGGCTCTGAAGCTTTCTTT,.,TRBJ1-1,few,TRBV7-8
CASLRSPGLAFSEQYF,TGCGCCAGCCTCAGGAGTCCGGGACTAGCGTTTTCCGAGCAGTACTTC,TRBD2,TRBJ2-7,.,TRBV5-1
CASSSGTGNQPQHF,TGTGCCAGCAGTTCCGGGACAGGAAATCAGCCCCAGCATTTT,TRBD1,TRBJ1-5,once,TRBV27
CASSEAGQSYEQYF,TGTGCCAGCAGCGAGGCGGGACAGTCCTACGAGCAGTACTTC,.,TRBJ2-7,once,TRBV9
CASSPQTSGTRSYEQYF,TGTGCCAGCTCACCGCAGACTAGCGGTACCCGCTCCTACGAGCAGTACTTC,TRBD2,TRBJ2-7,.,TRBV18
CASSLVGNLPSGNTIYF,TGTGCCAGCAGCTTAGTGGGCAACCTACCCTCTGGAAACACCATATATTTT,.,TRBJ1-3,.,TRBV7-2
CASSSVSEGEQFF,TGTGCCAGCAGCTCAGTTAGCGAAGGTGAGCAGTTCTTC,.,TRBJ2-1,.,TRBV7-3
CSVDSPQANTIYF,TGCAGCGTTGATAGTCCACAGGCTAACACCATATATTTT,.,TRBJ1-3,once,TRBV29-1
CASRTSPGNTIYF,TGCGCCAGCAGGACGTCACCTGGAAACACCATATATTTT,.,TRBJ1-3,many,TRBV5-1
CASSLEFGGRFDNEQFF,TGTGCCAGCAGCTTAGAATTCGGCGGGAGATTCGACAATGAGCAGTTCTTC,TRBD2,TRBJ2-1,.,TRBV7-9
CASSLGLASTDTQYF,TGCGCCAGCAGCTTGGGCCTTGCTAGCACAGATACGCAGTATTTT,.,TRBJ2-3,.,TRBV5-1